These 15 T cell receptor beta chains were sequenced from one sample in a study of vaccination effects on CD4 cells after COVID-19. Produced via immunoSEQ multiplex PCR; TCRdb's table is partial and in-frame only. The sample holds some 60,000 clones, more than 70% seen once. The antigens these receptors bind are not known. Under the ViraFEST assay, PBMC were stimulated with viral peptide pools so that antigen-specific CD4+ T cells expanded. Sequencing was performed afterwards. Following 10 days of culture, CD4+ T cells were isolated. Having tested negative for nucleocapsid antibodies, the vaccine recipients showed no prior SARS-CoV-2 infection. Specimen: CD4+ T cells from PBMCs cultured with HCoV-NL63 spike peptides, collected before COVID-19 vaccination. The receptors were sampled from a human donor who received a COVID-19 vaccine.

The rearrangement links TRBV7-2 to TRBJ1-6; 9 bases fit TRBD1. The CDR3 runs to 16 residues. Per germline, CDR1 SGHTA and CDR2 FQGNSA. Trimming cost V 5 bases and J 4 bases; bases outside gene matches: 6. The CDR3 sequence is CASSRGTGTYNSPLHF. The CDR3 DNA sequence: TGTGCCAGCAGCCGGGGGACAGGGACTTATAATTCACCCCTCCACTTT.

CDR3 nucleotides: TGTGCCAGCAGTTTATGGGGGCAGGAGAACACTGAAGCTTTCTTT. Translated, it gives CASSLWGQENTEAFF. The genes are TRBV28 and TRBJ1-1; perhaps TRBD1 as D (5 bases). The CDR3 has 15 residues. V lost 0 bases and J 1 base, leaving 9 bases between the germline ends. The germline CDR1 and CDR2 sequences are MDHEN and SYDVKM.

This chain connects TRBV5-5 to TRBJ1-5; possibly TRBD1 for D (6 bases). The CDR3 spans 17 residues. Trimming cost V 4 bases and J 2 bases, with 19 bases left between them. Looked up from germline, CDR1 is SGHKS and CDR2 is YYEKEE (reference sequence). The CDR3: CASSPGTGGRGNQPQHF. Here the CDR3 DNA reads TGTGCCAGCAGCCCTGGGACGGGGGGCAGGGGCAATCAGCCCCAGCATTTT.

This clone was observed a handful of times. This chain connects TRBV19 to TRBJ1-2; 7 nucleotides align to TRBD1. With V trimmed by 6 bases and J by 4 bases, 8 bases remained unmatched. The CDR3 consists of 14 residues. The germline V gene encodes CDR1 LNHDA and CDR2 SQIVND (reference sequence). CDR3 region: CASRSGQATYGYTF. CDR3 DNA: TGTGCCAGTAGGAGCGGACAGGCGACCTATGGCTACACCTTC.

Here the CDR3 reads CASSPRDSFGEQYV. Written as DNA, the CDR3 is TGTGCCAGCAGCCCCAGGGACTCCTTTGGGGAGCAGTACGTC. The chain joins TRBV9 to TRBJ2-7; D might be TRBD2 (6 bases). Trimming cost V 4 bases and J 7 bases, with 18 bases left between them. The germline V gene encodes CDR1 SGDLS and CDR2 YYNGEE. The CDR3 consists of 14 residues.

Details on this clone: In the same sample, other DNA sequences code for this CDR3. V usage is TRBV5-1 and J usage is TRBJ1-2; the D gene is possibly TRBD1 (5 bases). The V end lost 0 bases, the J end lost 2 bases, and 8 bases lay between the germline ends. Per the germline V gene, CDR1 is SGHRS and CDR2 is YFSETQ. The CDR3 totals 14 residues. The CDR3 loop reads CASSLVGENYGYTF. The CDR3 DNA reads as TGCGCCAGCAGCTTGGTGGGGGAGAACTATGGCTACACCTTC.

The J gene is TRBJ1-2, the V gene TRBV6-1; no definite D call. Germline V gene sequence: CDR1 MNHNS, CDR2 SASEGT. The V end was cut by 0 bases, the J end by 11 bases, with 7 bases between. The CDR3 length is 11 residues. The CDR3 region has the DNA TGTGCCAGCAGTGAAGCTAGGGATTACACCTTC. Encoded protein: CASSEARDYTF.

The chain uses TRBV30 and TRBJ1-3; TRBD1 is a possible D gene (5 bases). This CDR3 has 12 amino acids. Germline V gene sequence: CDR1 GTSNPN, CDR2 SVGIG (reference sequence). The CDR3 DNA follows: TGTGCGGGGGGGGTTACTGGAAACACCATATATTTT. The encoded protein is CAGGVTGNTIYF.

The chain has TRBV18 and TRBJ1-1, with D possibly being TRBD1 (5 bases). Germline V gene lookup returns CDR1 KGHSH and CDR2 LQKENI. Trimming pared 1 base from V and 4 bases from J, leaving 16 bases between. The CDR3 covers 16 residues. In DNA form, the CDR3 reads TGTGCCAGCTCACCACAGGGATTTGGGGGGGGCACTGAAGCTTTCTTT. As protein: CASSPQGFGGGTEAFF.

CDR3 protein: CASSGGQGRQPQHF. As DNA, the CDR3 is TGTGCCAGCAGTGGGGGACAGGGGAGGCAGCCCCAGCATTTT. J is TRBJ1-5 and V is TRBV27, with 10 nucleotides matching TRBD1. The trim removed 5 bases at V and 7 bases at J, leaving 5 bases unmatched. Germline lookup yields CDR1 MNHEY and CDR2 SMNVEV (reference sequence). There are 14 residues in the CDR3.

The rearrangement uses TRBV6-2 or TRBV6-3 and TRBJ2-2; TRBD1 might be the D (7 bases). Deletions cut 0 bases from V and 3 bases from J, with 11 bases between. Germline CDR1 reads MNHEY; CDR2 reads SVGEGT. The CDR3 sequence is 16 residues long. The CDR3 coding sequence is TGTGCCAGCAGTTACTCGGACAGGAGGGACACCGGGGAGCTGTTTTTT. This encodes CASSYSDRRDTGELFF.

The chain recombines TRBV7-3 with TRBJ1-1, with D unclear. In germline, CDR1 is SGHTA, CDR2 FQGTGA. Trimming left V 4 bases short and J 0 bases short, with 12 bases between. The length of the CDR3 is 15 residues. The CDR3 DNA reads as TGTGCCAGCAGCTCCCAAGGAGGCATGAACACTGAAGCTTTCTTT. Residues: CASSSQGGMNTEAFF.

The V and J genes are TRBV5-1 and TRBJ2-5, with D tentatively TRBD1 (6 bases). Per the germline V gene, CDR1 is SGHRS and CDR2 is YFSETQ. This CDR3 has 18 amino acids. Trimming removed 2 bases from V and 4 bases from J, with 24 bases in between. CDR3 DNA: TGCGCCAGCAGCTTTCCCCGCCTCAGGCCCCGAGGGGGAGAGACCCAGTACTTC. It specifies CASSFPRLRPRGGETQYF.

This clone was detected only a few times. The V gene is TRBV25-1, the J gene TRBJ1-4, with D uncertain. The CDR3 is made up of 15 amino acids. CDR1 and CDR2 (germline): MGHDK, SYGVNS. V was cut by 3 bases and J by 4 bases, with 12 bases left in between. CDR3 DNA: TGTGCCAGCAGTGATTTGCGGCAGATTAATGAAAAACTGTTTTTT. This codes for CASSDLRQINEKLFF.

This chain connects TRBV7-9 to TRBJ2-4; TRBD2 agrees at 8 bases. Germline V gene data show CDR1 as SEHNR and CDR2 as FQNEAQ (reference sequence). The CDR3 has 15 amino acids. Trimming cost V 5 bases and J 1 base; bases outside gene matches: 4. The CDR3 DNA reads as TGTGCCAGCAGCGACGGCGGGGGGGCCAAAAACATTCAGTACTTC. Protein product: CASSDGGGAKNIQYF.